A selection of T cell receptor beta chains follows, all from one sample in a study of blood T cell repertoires in COVID-19. The method was immunoSEQ multiplex PCR; TCRdb's version includes in-frame clones alone and lacks a portion of them. The sample records 150,000 to 200,000 clones, 70% to 90% being singletons. The sequencing input was peripheral blood. These receptors all come from a man between 65 and 85 years old with active or convalescent COVID-19. The conserved cysteine and the conserved F or W are not part of the CDR3 here. The size of a clone is reported for some rows only, either as once, few or many, or as a class for expanded clones.

v_call: TRBV28
j_call: TRBJ1-5
clone_size: -
cdr3_aa: ASRLLSNQPQH

v_call: TRBV5-1
j_call: TRBJ2-7
clone_size: -
cdr3_aa: ASRLTEGPEQY

v_call: TRBV6-2/TRBV6-3
j_call: TRBJ2-4
clone_size: -
cdr3_aa: ASSAVDRLAKNIQY

v_call: TRBV12-1
j_call: TRBJ2-2
clone_size: once
cdr3_aa: ASSSGTSGRGAGELF

v_call: TRBV4-1
j_call: TRBJ2-1
clone_size: few
cdr3_aa: ASSQLGTRPYNEQF

v_call: TRBV9
j_call: TRBJ2-1
clone_size: few
cdr3_aa: ASMRDTRGEQF

v_call: TRBV11-2
j_call: TRBJ2-7
clone_size: -
cdr3_aa: ASSLGEGTSYEQY

v_call: TRBV19
j_call: TRBJ2-1
clone_size: -
cdr3_aa: ASSLTGGRNSYNEQF

v_call: TRBV29-1
j_call: TRBJ2-7
clone_size: -
cdr3_aa: SVGTANYEQY

v_call: TRBV4-3
j_call: TRBJ2-2
clone_size: -
cdr3_aa: ASSQWTGGTGELF

v_call: TRBV12-3/TRBV12-4
j_call: TRBJ2-1
clone_size: -
cdr3_aa: ASIRGGYNEQF

v_call: TRBV19
j_call: TRBJ2-1
clone_size: -
cdr3_aa: ASSRITWTGDTYNEQF

v_call: TRBV28
j_call: TRBJ1-1
clone_size: -
cdr3_aa: ASRGQLGEAF

v_call: TRBV28
j_call: TRBJ1-4
clone_size: once
cdr3_aa: ATGPGQGLEKLF

v_call: TRBV28
j_call: TRBJ2-7
clone_size: -
cdr3_aa: ATWGTVSFEQY

v_call: TRBV7-2
j_call: TRBJ2-7
clone_size: -
cdr3_aa: ASSIKREWGEQY

v_call: TRBV2
j_call: TRBJ2-1
clone_size: -
cdr3_aa: ASSEVGTRMAYNEQF

v_call: TRBV7-6
j_call: TRBJ1-1
clone_size: -
cdr3_aa: ASSQSLQGEAF

v_call: TRBV2
j_call: TRBJ1-3
clone_size: -
cdr3_aa: ASSGDRGRGNTIY

v_call: TRBV20-1
j_call: TRBJ2-7
clone_size: -
cdr3_aa: SAIDISYEQY

v_call: TRBV7-9
j_call: TRBJ1-3
clone_size: -
cdr3_aa: ASSPGLSGNTIY

v_call: TRBV2
j_call: TRBJ1-3
clone_size: -
cdr3_aa: ASSAGGGLSGNTIY

v_call: TRBV3-1/TRBV3-2
j_call: TRBJ2-7
clone_size: once
cdr3_aa: ASSPCRISDEQY

v_call: TRBV9
j_call: TRBJ2-3
clone_size: -
cdr3_aa: ASSVSLAGEDTQY

v_call: TRBV7-2
j_call: TRBJ1-1
clone_size: -
cdr3_aa: ASSLGGRMNTEAF

v_call: TRBV4-3
j_call: TRBJ1-6
clone_size: once
cdr3_aa: ASSQVQTAPLH

v_call: TRBV18
j_call: TRBJ2-7
clone_size: -
cdr3_aa: ASSPSAGSPFEQY

v_call: TRBV14
j_call: TRBJ1-3
clone_size: -
cdr3_aa: ASSQGAWRTGNTIY

v_call: TRBV5-3
j_call: TRBJ2-7
clone_size: -
cdr3_aa: ARSWGQGSSSYEQY

v_call: TRBV18
j_call: TRBJ1-1
clone_size: once
cdr3_aa: ASSPRGSDTEAF

v_call: TRBV28
j_call: TRBJ2-5
clone_size: few
cdr3_aa: ASGDSGRQETQY

v_call: TRBV6-1
j_call: TRBJ2-7
clone_size: -
cdr3_aa: ASSEARTYEQY

v_call: TRBV9
j_call: TRBJ2-7
clone_size: -
cdr3_aa: ASSVGTGTAYEQY

v_call: TRBV30
j_call: TRBJ2-2
clone_size: -
cdr3_aa: AWTGQATGELF

v_call: TRBV7-8
j_call: TRBJ2-5
clone_size: -
cdr3_aa: ASSFWGFQETQY

v_call: TRBV15
j_call: TRBJ2-1
clone_size: once
cdr3_aa: ATSGTFSGHRYNEQF

v_call: TRBV7-2
j_call: TRBJ2-4
clone_size: once
cdr3_aa: ASSFGGTSGFKNIQY

v_call: TRBV7-2
j_call: TRBJ1-5
clone_size: once
cdr3_aa: ASSLDQTGVGQPQH

v_call: TRBV10-1
j_call: TRBJ2-1
clone_size: -
cdr3_aa: ASSESGLAGYNEQF

v_call: TRBV20-1
j_call: TRBJ2-2
clone_size: -
cdr3_aa: SARLLGELF

v_call: TRBV20-1
j_call: TRBJ1-6
clone_size: -
cdr3_aa: SASPDRVLSPLH

v_call: TRBV6-2/TRBV6-3
j_call: TRBJ1-5
clone_size: -
cdr3_aa: ASSPQGTNQPQH

v_call: TRBV3-1/TRBV3-2
j_call: TRBJ1-3
clone_size: -
cdr3_aa: ASSQGGALTGNTIY

v_call: TRBV30
j_call: TRBJ2-1
clone_size: -
cdr3_aa: AWSVPNGGTYNEQF

v_call: TRBV11-2
j_call: TRBJ2-2
clone_size: -
cdr3_aa: ASRPGRGRIANTGELF

v_call: TRBV5-8
j_call: TRBJ2-5
clone_size: few
cdr3_aa: ASSLAFVETQY

v_call: TRBV12-3/TRBV12-4
j_call: TRBJ1-5
clone_size: -
cdr3_aa: ASGDRGNQPQH

v_call: TRBV10-3
j_call: TRBJ2-1
clone_size: once
cdr3_aa: AIRPGQGLEYNEQF

v_call: TRBV10-1
j_call: TRBJ1-5
clone_size: -
cdr3_aa: ASQTTGGGSNQPQH

v_call: TRBV4-3
j_call: TRBJ2-1
clone_size: -
cdr3_aa: ASSPVVEINEQF

v_call: TRBV12-1
j_call: TRBJ1-5
clone_size: -
cdr3_aa: ASSFIDGTGVLGQPQH

v_call: TRBV18
j_call: TRBJ1-4
clone_size: -
cdr3_aa: ASSPGHFNEKLF

v_call: TRBV28
j_call: TRBJ1-3
clone_size: -
cdr3_aa: ASRPGSGNTIY

v_call: TRBV18
j_call: TRBJ2-7
clone_size: -
cdr3_aa: ASSPLEGRYYEQY

v_call: TRBV3-1/TRBV3-2
j_call: TRBJ1-1
clone_size: -
cdr3_aa: ASSQDAGGSEAF

v_call: TRBV18
j_call: TRBJ2-7
clone_size: -
cdr3_aa: ASSIARLAGVNEQY

v_call: TRBV28
j_call: TRBJ1-5
clone_size: -
cdr3_aa: ASSLLGGQGWNQPQH